This T cell receptor (beta chain) came from a study of naive and memory T cell subsets. Both TRBC1 and TRBC2 were covered by a beta constant-region primer of two equimolar oligonucleotides. TCRdb reprocessed the UMI-ligation and nested PCR reads with MiXCR, giving one entry per CDR3 protein. The sample carries some 85,000 distinct CDR3 sequences, around 14% recorded once. J gave up 6 bases and V 6 bases, and 9 bases lay outside the gene matches. Per the germline V gene, CDR1 is DFQATT and CDR2 is SNEGSKA (reference sequence). This CDR3 region has 13 residues. The chain recombines TRBV20-1 with TRBJ2-3, with 7 bases matching TRBD1. The sequence was collected from a human donor in good health. Sequences were obtained from central memory CD4+ T cells from blood. The CDR3 sequence is CSAPRQGMDTQYF. The CDR3 DNA is TGCAGTGCACCTCGACAGGGTATGGATACGCAGTATTTT.